This T cell receptor (beta chain) derives from a study of T cells in localized non-small cell lung cancer. Repertoires were generated with immunoSEQ multiplex PCR, while TCRdb's copy carries only in-frame clones and drops some. The sample has 15,000 or so clones; around 87% are singletons. There are 14 residues in the CDR3. Germline V CDR1 and CDR2: GTSNPN, SVGIG (reference sequence). V lost 4 bases and J lost 0; bases outside the gene matches: 5. Worth noting for this clone: As yet, its antigen is unknown.

Study observations and caveats: Adjacent uninvolved lung had the highest clonality, suggesting focused antigen responses. Of the top 100 tumor clones, median around 50 were in adjacent lung, 25 to 35 among its top 100. It remains possible that heterogeneity exists, since only one tumor region was sequenced.

The specimen was peripheral blood mononuclear cells, collected before any cancer treatment. The chain recombines TRBV30 with TRBJ1-2; 7 bases are a match to TRBD1. The sequence derives from a male donor at least 60 years old with stage II lung adenocarcinoma. CDR3: CAWNRQGSNYGYTF. The CDR3 nucleotides read TGTGCCTGGAATCGACAGGGCTCTAACTATGGCTACACCTTC.